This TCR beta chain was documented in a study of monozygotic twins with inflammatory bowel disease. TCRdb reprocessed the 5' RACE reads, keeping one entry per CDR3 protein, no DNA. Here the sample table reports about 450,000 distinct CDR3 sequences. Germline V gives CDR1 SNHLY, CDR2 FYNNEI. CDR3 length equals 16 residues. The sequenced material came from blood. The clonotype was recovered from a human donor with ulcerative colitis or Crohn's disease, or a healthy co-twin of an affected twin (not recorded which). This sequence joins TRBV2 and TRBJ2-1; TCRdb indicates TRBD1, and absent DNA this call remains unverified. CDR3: CASSWNRDGGGDEQFF.